One and the same sample provided the 11 T cell receptor beta chains below, sequenced in a study of PD-1 blockade in classical Hodgkin lymphoma. Assay used: immunoSEQ multiplex PCR; TCRdb lists only in-frame clones, some missing. This sample yields roughly 100,000 clones, of which about 77% are seen a single time; about 9.4% belongs to the top ten. Time point denoted: cycle 4 day 1 (C4D1), after five to seven weeks of nivolumab. All the patients suffered relapse after autologous stem cell transplantation, and brentuximab vedotin exposure differed. The sequencing here drew on peripheral blood mononuclear cells (PBMCs), taken before the fourth cycle of nivolumab. Source of these receptors: a human donor with classical Hodgkin lymphoma.

The V gene is TRBV2, the J gene TRBJ2-2; D might be TRBD2 (5 bases). The CDR3 is 15 residues long. Trimming stripped 2 bases from V and 0 bases from J, with 7 bases between. Germline V gene sequence: CDR1 SNHLY, CDR2 FYNNEI. The CDR3: CASSELASNTGELFF. As DNA, the CDR3 is TGTGCCAGCAGTGAACTAGCTTCGAACACCGGGGAGCTGTTTTTT.

The gene calls are TRBV5-4 and TRBJ2-5, with D maybe TRBD1 (5 bases). This CDR3 is built from 14 residues. Germline CDR1 is SGHNT and CDR2 is YYREEE (reference sequence). Trimming stripped 3 bases from V and 8 bases from J, with 17 bases between. The CDR3 spells CASSYPNLDSTQYF. In DNA form, the CDR3 reads TGTGCCAGCAGCTACCCCAACCTCGACAGCACCCAGTACTTC.

This clone was observed a single time. The J gene is TRBJ2-7, the V gene TRBV5-6, with D hard to call. Trimming left V 1 base short and J 6 bases short, with 5 bases between. Germline CDR1 is SGHDT and CDR2 is YYEEEE. This CDR3 spans 11 amino acids. The CDR3 region has the DNA TGTGCCAGCAGCTTGATTGGCGAGCAGTACTTC. This encodes CASSLIGEQYF.

The chain carries TRBV11-2 and TRBJ2-7; 10 bases agree with TRBD1. CDR1 and CDR2 from the germline V gene are SGHAT and FQNNGV. The CDR3 loop spans 16 amino acids. The junction had 5 bases not matched to a gene; V was cut back by 1 base and J by 2 bases. The CDR3 protein is CASSLGQGASTYEQYF. The CDR3, as DNA: TGTGCCAGCAGCTTAGGACAGGGGGCCTCAACCTACGAGCAGTACTTC.

This clone was seen at least ten times. The chain recombines TRBV7-9 with TRBJ2-3; 7 nucleotides match TRBD1. Per germline, CDR1 SEHNR and CDR2 FQNEAQ (reference sequence). The trim removed 5 bases at V and 4 bases at J, leaving 21 bases unmatched. The CDR3 is 19 residues long. The CDR3 DNA follows: TGTGCCAGCAGCCTAACCCCTGAGAGGGTGGCAGGGGGACCAGATACGCAGTATTTT. The encoded protein is CASSLTPERVAGGPDTQYF.

V gene TRBV18 combines with J gene TRBJ1-4; D call uncertain. Germline loops: CDR1 KGHSH, CDR2 LQKENI. Trimming removed 2 bases at V and 1 base at J, with 11 bases between. This CDR3 contains 16 residues. CDR3 residues: CASSPAALGTNEKLFF. CDR3 nucleotide sequence: TGTGCCAGCTCACCAGCCGCACTCGGAACTAATGAAAAACTGTTTTTT.

This clone has a handful of counts. This chain connects TRBV29-1 to TRBJ1-5, with 7 bases identical to TRBD1. The CDR3 consists of 12 residues. V gave up 7 bases and J gave up 2 bases; unmatched junction bases: 2. Germline CDR1 reads SQVTM; CDR2 reads ANQGSEA. The CDR3 DNA sequence: TGCAGCGCCGGACAGGGCAATCAGCCCCAGCATTTT. Residues: CSAGQGNQPQHF. Supplemented by reference TRBV29-1 and TRBJ1-5, the full variable domain reads SAVISQKPSRDICQRGTSLTIQCQVDSQVTMMFWYRQQPGQSLTLIATANQGSEATYESGFVIDKFPISRPNLTFSTLTVSNMSPEDSSIYLCSAGQGNQPQHFGDGTRLSIL.

This clone was detected only a few times. The gene calls are TRBV6-5 and TRBJ2-7; 9 bases map to TRBD1. This CDR3 has 13 amino acids. Germline-derived CDR1 and CDR2 are MNHEY and SVGAGI. V gave up 6 bases and J gave up 10 bases; unmatched junction bases: 10. The CDR3 sequence: CASRLGQGTGQYF. The CDR3 DNA reads TGTGCCAGCAGGCTGGGACAGGGAACTGGACAGTACTTC.

The rearrangement uses TRBV20-1 and TRBJ2-1, with D perhaps TRBD1 (6 bases). The germline gives CDR1 DFQATT, CDR2 SNEGSKA (reference sequence). V dropped 7 bases and J dropped 5 bases, with 9 bases sitting between them. This CDR3 is built from 11 residues. The CDR3, as DNA: TGCAGTGTACAGGGAAACAATGAGCAGTTCTTC. It specifies CSVQGNNEQFF.

This chain connects TRBV11-3 to TRBJ2-1; 8 bases align to TRBD2. J gave up 8 bases and V 6 bases, and 15 bases lay outside the gene matches. CDR3 size: 16 residues. CDR1 and CDR2 from the germline V gene are SGHNT and YENEEA. The CDR3: CASSMRWAGGGHEQFF. CDR3 coding DNA: TGTGCCAGCAGTATGAGGTGGGCAGGCGGGGGGCATGAGCAGTTCTTC.

The gene calls are TRBV30 and TRBJ1-6, with a tentative D call TRBD1 (5 bases). This CDR3 contains 15 residues. Germline CDR1 reads GTSNPN; CDR2 reads SVGIG (reference sequence). With 3 bases removed from V and 0 bases from J, the gap between germline ends came to 9 bases. Here the CDR3 reads CAWSKTVSYNSPLHF. The CDR3, as DNA: TGTGCCTGGAGCAAGACAGTCTCCTATAATTCACCCCTCCACTTT.